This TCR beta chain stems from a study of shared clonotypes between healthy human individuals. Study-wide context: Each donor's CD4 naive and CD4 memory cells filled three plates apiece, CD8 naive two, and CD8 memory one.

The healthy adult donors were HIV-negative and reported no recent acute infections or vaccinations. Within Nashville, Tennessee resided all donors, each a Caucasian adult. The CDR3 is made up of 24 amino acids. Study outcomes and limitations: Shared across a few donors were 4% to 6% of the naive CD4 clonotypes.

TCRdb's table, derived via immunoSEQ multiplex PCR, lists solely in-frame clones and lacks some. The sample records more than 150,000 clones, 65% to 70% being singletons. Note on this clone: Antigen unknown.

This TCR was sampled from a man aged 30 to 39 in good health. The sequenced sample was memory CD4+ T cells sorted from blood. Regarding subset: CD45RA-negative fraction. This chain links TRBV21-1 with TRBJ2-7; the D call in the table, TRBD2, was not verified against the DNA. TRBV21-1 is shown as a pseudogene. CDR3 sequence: CASSKARLQGSGLAGGPVGYEQYF. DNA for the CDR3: TGTGCCAGCAGCAAAGCGCGCCTGCAGGGGTCAGGACTAGCGGGAGGCCCGGTGGGGTACGAGCAGTACTTC.